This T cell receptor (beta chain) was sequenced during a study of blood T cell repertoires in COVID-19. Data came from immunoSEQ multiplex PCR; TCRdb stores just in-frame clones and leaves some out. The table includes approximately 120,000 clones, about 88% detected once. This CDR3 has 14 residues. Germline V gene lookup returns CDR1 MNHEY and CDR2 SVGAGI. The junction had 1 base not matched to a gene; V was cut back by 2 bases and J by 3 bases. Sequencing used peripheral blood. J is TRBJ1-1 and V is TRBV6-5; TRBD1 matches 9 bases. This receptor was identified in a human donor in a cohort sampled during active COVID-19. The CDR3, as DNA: TGTGCCAGCAGTTACCGGACAGGGGACACTGAAGCTTTCTTT. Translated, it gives CASSYRTGDTEAFF.